The sequence of this T cell receptor (beta chain) was determined in a study of CD8+ T cells in alopecia areata. Across the whole study: Treated patients were given oral tofacitinib, which was dosed at 5 to 10 mg twice daily.

On this clone: As yet, its antigen is unknown.

Study results and limitations: Persistence in scalp and blood during tofacitinib was observed for many expanded lesional clones. Patients shared TCRs less clearly than mice did, possibly owing to HLA.

The treatment here: oral pan-JAK inhibitor, 5-10 mg twice daily. RNA extraction and reverse transcription yielded cDNA as sequencing template. The assay was immunoSEQ multiplex PCR, and TCRdb's table has in-frame clones only and misses some. This table holds about 180,000 clones, about 48% found once. CDR1 is SEHNR, CDR2 FQNEAQ, per germline (reference sequence). This CDR3 is 15 amino acids long. The V and J ends lost 7 bases and 5 bases, in that order; junction bases with no gene match: 14. The chain carries TRBV7-9 and TRBJ2-7, with 7 positions matching TRBD2. The specimen was CD8+ T cells sorted from blood, collected at week 24, from a patient treated with tofacitinib. This TCR came from a human donor with alopecia areata. The CDR3 spells CASTNAGDVDNEQYF. The CDR3 region has the DNA TGTGCCAGCACCAACGCGGGGGATGTTGACAACGAGCAGTACTTC.